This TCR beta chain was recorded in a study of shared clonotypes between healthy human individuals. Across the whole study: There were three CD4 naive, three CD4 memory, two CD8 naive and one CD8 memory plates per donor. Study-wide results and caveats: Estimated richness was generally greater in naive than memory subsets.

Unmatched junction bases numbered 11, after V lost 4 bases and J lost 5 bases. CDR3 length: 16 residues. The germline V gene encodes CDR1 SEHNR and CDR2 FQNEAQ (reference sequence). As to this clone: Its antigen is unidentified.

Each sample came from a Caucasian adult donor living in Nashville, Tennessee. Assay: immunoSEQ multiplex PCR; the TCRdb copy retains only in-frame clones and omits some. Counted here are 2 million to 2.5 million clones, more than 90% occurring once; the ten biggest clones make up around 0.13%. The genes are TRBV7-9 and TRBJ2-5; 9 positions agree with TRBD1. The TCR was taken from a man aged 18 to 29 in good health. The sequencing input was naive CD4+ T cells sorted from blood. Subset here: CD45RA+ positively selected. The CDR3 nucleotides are TGTGCCAGCAGCTCTGGCGGGACAGGGTTCGAGGAGACCCAGTACTTC. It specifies CASSSGGTGFEETQYF.